Here is one T cell receptor (beta chain) with its context. Its antigen has not been determined. Per-base qualities were not stored, and no clone one base away is much larger. TCR beta repertoires were profiled from peripheral blood of 13 young patients with multiple sclerosis to demonstrate the VDJtools post-analysis software. The multiple sclerosis patients were children and adolescents ranging in age from about 6 to 17 years. This entry comes from a study of post-analysis software for immune sequencing data (dated by TCRdb to the mid-2010s). In terms of the full investigation: The recorded disease courses included relapsing-remitting, secondary progressive and progressive-relapsing multiple sclerosis, and some patients had no subtype annotation. The multiple sclerosis patient repertoires were compared with under 13 previously published healthy control repertoires from donors aged roughly 6 to 27 years. A subset of samples was prepared in parallel using single-end sample barcoding, then pooled and co-amplified after Illumina adapter ligation.

Library prep was done by PCR. This sample was sequenced with an Illumina HiSeq 2500. Unique molecular identifiers were incorporated into TCR beta cDNA libraries to reduce PCR and sequencing biases. Every 1 to 10 million input T cells yielded approximately 500,000 cDNA molecules, meaning each molecule approximated one T cell. The patient libraries were prepared and sequenced using the same protocol as the earlier healthy control dataset. Within a given batch, samples were prepared together, multiplexed and sequenced on the same HiSeq lane. In the original analysis: Raw barcoded reads were processed with MIGEC, discarding single-read molecular identifier groups before consensus assembly and CDR3 extraction. VDJtools was used for post-analysis of the clonotype tables, and diversity was normalized by down-sampling every dataset to the size of the smallest sample. In repertoire overlap clustering, CDR3 amino acid sequences, but not nucleotide sequences, were matched to correct batch-related cross-sample contamination. Through fastp at Q25 and MiXCR, TCRdb rebuilt clones from the public reads, retaining in-frame beta chains. Rows are unified per CDR3 protein, each entry keeping the most common DNA and genes. The V and J calls, along with clone size, are taken from TCRdb and not from the paper's own processing. For this sample the table gives around 250,000 distinct CDR3 sequences, of which 36% were detected only once. The ten largest make up 4% to 6% of the sample.

Study-level results and caveats: Direct clustering with F measure showed strong co-clustering of samples prepared in the same batch, prompting a batch-effect correction. The multiple sclerosis patient group was slightly younger than the control group. Multiple sclerosis patients had significantly lower normalized Chao1 diversity than controls, a result that suggests substantial peripheral T-cell clonal expansion.

Material: blood. The sequence was collected from a girl aged 10 to 17 with multiple sclerosis.

The DNA reads TGTGCCAGCAGTGGAACAGGGGTCCCCTATGGCTACACCTTC. This sequence encodes CASSGTGVPYGYTF. This sequence uses TRBV28 and TRBJ1-2; 7 junctional bases match TRBD1. Unmatched junction bases come to 7, with V trimmed by 5 bases and J by 4 bases. According to the germline V gene, CDR1 reads MDHEN and CDR2 reads SYDVKM. From the cysteine through the phenylalanine, the CDR3 covers 14 amino acids. Of the read, only the CDR3 DNA is kept; its 42 bases are in frame from base 1.